These 28 T cell receptor beta chains came from one sample sequenced in a study of T-cell reconstitution after alpha-beta-depleted transplantation in children. Unique molecular identifiers were used to barcode this TCRbeta library. TCRdb processed the PCR reads anew with MiXCR; each CDR3 protein has one entry. The table shows about a million distinct CDR3 sequences, with roughly 29% occurring only once. The material was PBMCs, mostly from graft donor cells, obtained 360 days after TCRalphabeta/CD19-depleted stem cell transplant. These receptors originate from a boy less than two years old who had a stem cell transplant for SCID, so the T cells may come from the graft donor.

This clonotype was seen more than once but under ten times. The chain combines TRBV28 with TRBJ2-1; no reliable D call. The CDR3 length is 14 residues. Trimming took 1 base from V and 5 from J, leaving 9 bases between them. The germline V gene has CDR1 MDHEN and CDR2 SYDVKM. The CDR3 loop is CASSLYPRDNEQFF. CDR3 coding DNA: TGTGCCAGCAGTTTATACCCTCGGGACAATGAGCAGTTCTTC.

V is TRBV6-1 and J is TRBJ2-1; possibly TRBD1 for D (6 bases). Germline V gives CDR1 MNHNS, CDR2 SASEGT. This CDR3 is 14 amino acids long. Deletions cut 7 bases from V and 8 bases from J, with 18 bases between. CDR3 DNA: TGTGCCAGCACTCCGAGAGGGGGATTCTATGAGCAGTTCTTC. It yields the protein CASTPRGGFYEQFF.

A few counts support this clonotype. The gene calls are TRBV4-1 and TRBJ2-1; D not certain. V lost 3 bases and J lost 5, with 5 bases in between. Germline V CDR1 and CDR2: MGHRA, YSYEKL. This CDR3 region has 12 residues. The CDR3 coding sequence is TGCGCCAGCAGCCACCGAAACAATGAGCAGTTCTTC. Protein sequence: CASSHRNNEQFF.

Turning to this clonotype: A read error may account for a junction end that differs from germline. The chain employs TRBV3-1 and TRBJ2-5; 11 bases match TRBD2. Germline CDR1 reads LGHDT; CDR2 reads YNNKEL (reference sequence). The CDR3 length is 16 residues. Here the CDR3 reads CASSQGVAGGQETQYF. DNA for the CDR3: TGCGCCAGCAGCCAAGGTGTAGCGGGGGGGCAAGAGACCCAGTACTTC.

This clonotype has only a few counts. The V and J genes are TRBV20-1 and TRBJ2-7, with 13 bases that match TRBD2. This CDR3 has 15 residues. V was clipped by 4 bases and J by 3 bases; unmatched bases: 6. CDR1 and CDR2 from the germline V gene are DFQATT and SNEGSKA (reference sequence). In DNA, the CDR3 is TGCAGTGCTACCGGGACTAGCGGGGCCTACTACGAGCAGTACTTC. It specifies CSATGTSGAYYEQYF.

This clonotype was detected many times. CDR3 in DNA: TGTGCCATCAGTGTCGGGGCCGGGGAGCTGTTTTTT. It codes for CAISVGAGELFF. The chain combines TRBV10-3 with TRBJ2-2, with D possibly being TRBD2 (5 bases). Trimming removed 4 bases from V and 6 bases from J, with 6 bases in between. The CDR3 covers 12 residues. Germline-derived CDR1 and CDR2 are ENHRY and SYGVKD.

The J gene is TRBJ2-1, the V gene TRBV19, with D possibly TRBD2 on 7 matching bases. The V gene's germline CDR1 is LNHDA and CDR2 SQIVND (reference sequence). The length of the CDR3 is 14 residues. Trimming took off 4 bases at V and 7 bases at J, with 14 bases between the two ends. The CDR3 reads CASSRGGALNEQFF. The CDR3 nucleotides read TGTGCCAGTAGTAGGGGGGGGGCCCTGAATGAGCAGTTCTTC.

V usage is TRBV4-1 and J usage is TRBJ1-1, with TRBD1 identical over 12 bases. Trimming cost V 1 base and J 4 bases; bases outside gene matches: 4. CDR1 and CDR2 from the germline V gene are MGHRA and YSYEKL. CDR3 length: 16 residues. CDR3 residues: CASSQGDRGRGTEAFF. The CDR3 DNA sequence: TGCGCCAGCAGCCAAGGGGACAGGGGGCGAGGCACTGAAGCTTTCTTT.

The chain is built from TRBV4-1 and TRBJ1-5; no clear D. The CDR3 has 14 amino acids. V was clipped by 1 base and J by 6 bases, with 10 bases between them. Per germline, CDR1 MGHRA and CDR2 YSYEKL. The CDR3: CASSQVDVGQPQHF. CDR3 nucleotide sequence: TGCGCCAGCAGCCAAGTGGATGTAGGTCAGCCCCAGCATTTT.

CDR3 protein: CASSLDSPAYNEQFF. CDR3 DNA sequence: TGTGCCAGCAGTTTAGATTCTCCCGCCTACAATGAGCAGTTCTTC. The chain has TRBV28 and TRBJ2-1; D gene ambiguous. The CDR3 extends over 15 amino acids. CDR1 and CDR2 (germline): MDHEN, SYDVKM. V dropped 2 bases and J dropped 2 bases, with 10 bases sitting between them. The full variable domain, completed using reference TRBV28 and TRBJ2-1, is DVKVTQSSRYLVKRTGEKVFLECVQDMDHENMFWYRQDPGLGLRLIYFSYDVKMKEKGDIPEGYSVSREKKERFSLILESASTNQTSMYLCASSLDSPAYNEQFFGPGTRLTVL.

The V and J genes are TRBV3-1 and TRBJ1-2; D gene ambiguous. CDR1 is LGHDT, CDR2 YNNKEL, per germline (reference sequence). CDR3 length: 12 amino acids. V was pared by 2 bases and J by 3 bases, with 4 bases between. The CDR3 region has the DNA TGTGCCAGCAGCCAACAATACTATGGCTACACCTTC. As protein: CASSQQYYGYTF.

The CDR3 bases are TGCGCCAGCAGCCAAGAAACTAGCGGGGGGGCAAACAATGAGCAGTTCTTC. It translates to CASSQETSGGANNEQFF. V gene TRBV4-1 combines with J gene TRBJ2-1, with TRBD2 matching over 13 bases. Germline V gene lookup returns CDR1 MGHRA and CDR2 YSYEKL. The CDR3 sequence is 17 residues long. Trimming cost V 0 bases and J 5 bases; bases outside gene matches: 4.

The chain recombines TRBV10-3 with TRBJ1-2; D remains ambiguous. This CDR3 has 12 residues. Germline-derived CDR1 and CDR2 are ENHRY and SYGVKD. Trimming removed 5 bases at V and 4 bases at J, with 8 bases between. CDR3 bases: TGTGCCATCAGTCCGGACGTCTATGGCTACACCTTC. It encodes CAISPDVYGYTF.

This clonotype turned up a few times. The chain joins TRBV5-1 to TRBJ2-2; a weak D match, TRBD1 (6 bases). This CDR3 is 16 amino acids long. Trimming took off 3 bases at V and 4 bases at J, with 16 bases between the two ends. The V gene's germline CDR1 is SGHRS and CDR2 YFSETQ. The CDR3 region has the DNA TGCGCCAGCAGCTCTAAGCAGGGGCTTACCACCGGGGAGCTGTTTTTT. It specifies CASSSKQGLTTGELFF.

The chain uses TRBV7-8 and TRBJ2-2, with TRBD2 identical over 15 bases. The germline V gene encodes CDR1 SGHVS and CDR2 FQNEAQ. The CDR3 spans 17 residues. V dropped 7 bases and J dropped 2; count of bases not matched to a gene: 5. The CDR3 is CASTLGLAGGNTGELFF. The CDR3 DNA follows: TGTGCCAGCACCTTGGGACTAGCGGGGGGAAACACCGGGGAGCTGTTTTTT.

In nucleotides, the CDR3 is TGTGCCAGCAGCTTTGTCCCAAACTTACCCTCCACCGGGGAGCTGTTTTTT. Amino acids: CASSFVPNLPSTGELFF. The chain employs TRBV7-2 and TRBJ2-2; D uncertain. The CDR3 has 17 amino acids. Germline CDR1 and CDR2: SGHTA and FQGNSA. Trimming removed 3 bases from V and 4 bases from J, with 18 bases in between.

This clonotype was seen ten or more times. The chain recombines TRBV9 with TRBJ2-5; D gene uncertain. The V end lost 0 bases, the J end lost 5 bases, and 14 bases lay between the germline ends. There are 15 residues in the CDR3. Per the germline V gene, CDR1 is SGDLS and CDR2 is YYNGEE. The CDR3 here is CASSVEGRSRETQYF. The CDR3 DNA reads as TGTGCCAGCAGCGTAGAGGGCCGAAGCAGGGAGACCCAGTACTTC.

The rearrangement joins TRBV6-2 or TRBV6-3 to TRBJ1-2, with D unclear. With 5 bases removed from V and 1 base from J, the gap between germline ends came to 14 bases. The CDR3 is 15 amino acids. Germline assignment: CDR1 MNHEY and CDR2 SVGEGT. This CDR3 reads CASSPMATVNYGYTF. The CDR3 coding sequence is TGTGCCAGCAGTCCCATGGCGACGGTTAACTATGGCTACACCTTC.

This clonotype was recorded a few times. This chain connects TRBV12-3 or TRBV12-4 to TRBJ2-7; D could derive from TRBD1 or TRBD2 (5 bases each). This CDR3 has 16 residues. V dropped 6 bases and J dropped 2 bases, with 20 bases sitting between them. The CDR3 nucleotides read TGTGCCAGCAGCCCCAACGGGACGGCCATACCCTACGAGCAGTACTTC. The encoded protein is CASSPNGTAIPYEQYF.

The chain couples TRBV7-9 to TRBJ2-7, with 9 bases aligning to TRBD1. The germline V gene has CDR1 SEHNR and CDR2 FQNEAQ (reference sequence). The V and J ends lost 2 bases and 7 bases, in that order; junction bases with no gene match: 15. The CDR3 loop spans 17 amino acids. The CDR3 here is CASSLWAIRDRDGEQYF. In nucleotides, the CDR3 is TGTGCCAGCAGCTTATGGGCAATTCGGGACAGGGATGGAGAGCAGTACTTC.

This clonotype came up a few times. The chain has TRBV3-1 and TRBJ1-1; D ambiguous. The CDR3 spans 14 residues. Looked up from germline, CDR1 is LGHDT and CDR2 is YNNKEL (reference sequence). Trimming took 6 bases from V and 0 from J, leaving 11 bases between them. The CDR3 bases are TGTGCCAGCAGGGAGACGGAACTGAACACTGAAGCTTTCTTT. The encoded protein is CASRETELNTEAFF.

This clonotype was detected only a few times. The chain uses TRBV12-3 or TRBV12-4 and TRBJ1-3; 7 bases line up with TRBD1. CDR3 length: 16 residues. V lost 6 bases to trimming and J lost 4 bases; unmatched junction nucleotides: 12. The CDR3 DNA sequence: TGTGCCAGCAGCTACCACAGGGGTTACGGAGGAAACACCATATATTTT. It is translated as CASSYHRGYGGNTIYF.

The CDR3 nucleotides read TGTGCCAGCAGCTTATGGGGTAGGACTGAAGCTTTCTTT. It codes for CASSLWGRTEAFF. J is TRBJ1-1 and V is TRBV7-2; no clear D. From germline, CDR1 is SGHTA and CDR2 FQGNSA. V lost 2 bases and J lost 5, with 9 bases in between. The CDR3 loop spans 13 amino acids.

This chain links TRBV20-1 with TRBJ1-3; D is unresolved. Per the germline V gene, CDR1 is DFQATT and CDR2 is SNEGSKA (reference sequence). Trimming stripped 6 bases from V and 4 bases from J, with 10 bases between. The CDR3 runs 12 residues. The CDR3 sequence is CSAADMGNTIYF. In DNA, the CDR3 is TGCAGTGCAGCTGACATGGGAAACACCATATATTTT.

The V gene is TRBV20-1, the J gene TRBJ2-5; the D gene is possibly TRBD2 (5 bases). Germline CDR1 DFQATT, CDR2 SNEGSKA (reference sequence). Trimming cost V 2 bases and J 5 bases, with 9 bases left between them. CDR3 length equals 12 residues. The CDR3 DNA reads as TGCAGTGCTAGAACTAGGAGCGAGACCCAGTACTTC. Amino acids: CSARTRSETQYF.

J is TRBJ2-2 and V is TRBV28, with 7 nucleotides matching TRBD2. V trimming: 8 bases; J trimming: 4 bases; junction bases outside the gene matches: 1. This CDR3 is built from 12 residues. Germline V gene sequence: CDR1 MDHEN, CDR2 SYDVKM. The CDR3 here is CASQRGTGELFF. CDR3 nucleotides: TGTGCCAGCCAGCGGGGCACCGGGGAGCTGTTTTTT.

This clonotype was detected a few times. The chain is built from TRBV6-1 and TRBJ1-1, with a possible D match to TRBD1 (6 bases). Trimming took off 5 bases at V and 1 base at J, with 11 bases between the two ends. CDR3 size: 14 residues. Germline V CDR1 and CDR2: MNHNS, SASEGT. The CDR3 here is CASSSYRENTEAFF. The CDR3 coding sequence is TGTGCCAGCAGTAGTTACAGGGAGAACACTGAAGCTTTCTTT.

The rearrangement links TRBV15 to TRBJ2-1; possibly TRBD1 for D (5 bases). This CDR3 is 16 amino acids long. CDR1 is LNHNV and CDR2 is YYDKDF in the germline V gene (reference sequence). The V end was cut by 0 bases, the J end by 4 bases, with 13 bases between. The CDR3 sequence is CATSRDPDIPYNEQFF. DNA for the CDR3: TGTGCCACCAGCAGAGATCCGGACATACCTTACAATGAGCAGTTCTTC.